A selection of T cell receptor beta chains follows, all from one sample in a study of metastatic and nonmetastatic thyroid tumors. MiXCR reprocessed the PCR reads for TCRdb. Among tens of thousands of clones listed, roughly 15% were seen once. The material sequenced was blood. All receptors derive from a female donor with papillary thyroid cancer or a benign thyroid nodule (not recorded which). Some clones in this sample may be carry-over from other donors' samples. CDR3s include the opening cysteine and the closing phenylalanine or tryptophan. A D gene is named only where the DNA matches it firmly.

D gene	J gene	V gene	CDR3 protein
.	TRBJ1-2	TRBV7-2	CASSPDSNYGYTF
TRBD1	TRBJ1-5	TRBV19	CASSISQGGQPQHF
.	TRBJ2-7	TRBV18	CASSPQDSSYEQYF
TRBD1	TRBJ2-2	TRBV2	CASSLDRGPTGELFF
.	TRBJ2-3	TRBV9	CASSGIRTPISTDTQYF
TRBD1	TRBJ1-6	TRBV25-1	CASSEIGQANSPLHF
.	TRBJ2-5	TRBV19	CASSIGEHRTQYF
.	TRBJ2-1	TRBV28	CASSWGRGAYNEQFF
.	TRBJ2-4	TRBV15	CATSRDLPGPGAKNIQYF
.	TRBJ2-5	TRBV4-2	CASSQDFEGDQGETQYF
TRBD1	TRBJ1-4	TRBV28	CASSSPTGYREKLFF
TRBD2	TRBJ2-2	TRBV3-1	CASRTGTSGAGELFF
.	TRBJ1-5	TRBV28	CASSFRGQPNQPQHF
.	TRBJ2-1	TRBV11-2	CASSLGRGPYNEQFF
.	TRBJ1-2	TRBV15	CATSSSNVANYGYTF
.	TRBJ1-1	TRBV6-5	CASSSRDVLTEAFF
.	TRBJ2-3	TRBV19	CASSLRVTSTDTQYF
TRBD2	TRBJ2-2	TRBV9	CASSAPGLATGKLFF
.	TRBJ1-2	TRBV20-1	CSARPQILHGYTF
.	TRBJ2-7	TRBV18	CASSPEQGSSGEQYF
.	TRBJ2-7	TRBV15	CATSSEPTGYSHDQYF
TRBD2	TRBJ2-2	TRBV7-6	CASSLGQGAGVDTGELFF
TRBD2	TRBJ2-3	TRBV3-1	CASSQGTGLAGISTDTQYF
.	TRBJ2-7	TRBV2	CASSEEGYEQYF
.	TRBJ2-5	TRBV5-6	CASSRGKRQAQETQYF
TRBD1	TRBJ2-3	TRBV28	CASPPRQGNKDTQYF
.	TRBJ1-2	TRBV6-1	CASKGHGQNTYGYTF
TRBD1	TRBJ2-7	TRBV25-1	CASSENPGTGIFHEQYF
.	TRBJ1-4	TRBV12-3/TRBV12-4	CASSLANHNEKLFF
.	TRBJ2-7	TRBV27	CASSQDSQGSREQYF
.	TRBJ2-3	TRBV11-3	CASSFVGAGEQYF
.	TRBJ1-5	TRBV28	CASSLRSNQPQHF
.	TRBJ2-3	TRBV18	CASSPPGTDTQYF
.	TRBJ1-2	TRBV4-2	CASSQERGTVGYGYTF
.	TRBJ1-2	TRBV19	CASSIDYGYTF
TRBD1	TRBJ2-1	TRBV6-5	CASSDPRGQGFLNEQFF
.	TRBJ1-3	TRBV28	CASNEGSRALGNTIYF
.	TRBJ1-2	TRBV7-8	CASSSGRGTYGYTF
.	TRBJ2-3	TRBV7-9	CASSPRVPKADTQYF